This TCR beta chain was identified during a study of T cell repertoires in cytomegalovirus infection. Study as a whole: Alongside well-studied HLA-B-restricted CMV epitopes, recently identified HLA-C-restricted CMV epitopes were also used.

CDR3 size: 11 residues. V shed 6 bases and J shed 7 bases, with 7 bases lying between them. Germline lookup yields CDR1 LNHDA and CDR2 SQIVND (reference sequence). This clonotype has a handful of counts. Its antigen is undetermined. From the reads, TCRdb called clonotypes with MiXCR, one entry per CDR3 protein. The table includes approximately 1,000,000 distinct CDR3 sequences, roughly 31% detected once. V gene TRBV19 combines with J gene TRBJ2-1, with D possibly being TRBD2 (5 bases). Sample: cultured CD8+ T cells from PBMCs, taken from culture after CMV antigen stimulation. The TCR was taken from a human donor in good health (CMV status not recorded). Some clones in this sample may be carry-over from other donors' samples. The CDR3 nucleotides read TGTGCCAGTAGCGGGGAAAATGAGCAGTTCTTC. As protein: CASSGENEQFF.